Reported below is one TCR beta chain. Clones were read by immunoSEQ multiplex PCR, and TCRdb kept only the in-frame ones, dropping some. Of 200,000 to 250,000 clones listed, about three quarters are singletons. The sample belongs to a study of blood T cell repertoires in COVID-19. From germline, CDR1 is LNHDA and CDR2 SQIVND (reference sequence). Trimming stripped 8 bases from V and 4 bases from J, with 17 bases between. This CDR3 contains 14 residues. The sample consisted of peripheral blood. This chain uses TRBV19 with TRBJ1-1; D remains ambiguous. This clonotype was obtained from a woman between 70 and 85 years old with acute or convalescent COVID-19. The CDR3 bases are TGTGCCAGTGCTCAAGAGTGGCCTAGCACTGAAGCTTTCTTT. Its protein is CASAQEWPSTEAFF.